A selection of T cell receptor beta chains follows, all from one sample in a study. TCRdb analysed the 5' RACE reads with MiXCR anew, one entry per CDR3 protein. The sample has about 7,000 distinct CDR3 sequences, around 66% seen once. Sequences were obtained from tumor-infiltrating Tregs sorted from the breast tumor. These receptors originate from a female donor with breast cancer. Each CDR3 is given with its conserved first and last residue.

cdr3_aa: CASSLSFGPAGGPDTQYF
j_call: TRBJ2-3
v_call: TRBV5-1

cdr3_aa: CATSKGTGPGGTLHF
j_call: TRBJ1-6
v_call: TRBV5-1

cdr3_aa: CASSKGALGYTF
j_call: TRBJ1-2
v_call: TRBV5-1

cdr3_aa: CASSPGQNTGELFF
j_call: TRBJ2-2
v_call: TRBV7-2

cdr3_aa: CSARAGGGTEAFF
j_call: TRBJ1-1
v_call: TRBV20-1

cdr3_aa: CAISRQMSSYNSPLHF
j_call: TRBJ1-6
v_call: TRBV10-3

cdr3_aa: CASSPIPYGYTF
j_call: TRBJ1-2
v_call: TRBV7-2

cdr3_aa: CASSGVGTASDF
j_call: TRBJ2-1
v_call: TRBV7-9

cdr3_aa: CSARDPATGPYEQYF
j_call: TRBJ2-7
v_call: TRBV20-1

cdr3_aa: CASSFGDRVNTEAFF
j_call: TRBJ1-1
v_call: TRBV5-1

cdr3_aa: CASSVQSETQYF
j_call: TRBJ2-5
v_call: TRBV12-3/TRBV12-4

cdr3_aa: CASSSLGGTQYF
j_call: TRBJ2-5
v_call: TRBV7-7

cdr3_aa: CASCPPGVADTQYF
j_call: TRBJ2-3
v_call: TRBV7-3

cdr3_aa: CASSARVRQNAGELFF
j_call: TRBJ2-2
v_call: TRBV5-1

cdr3_aa: CASSLGWNTEAFF
j_call: TRBJ1-1
v_call: TRBV7-3

cdr3_aa: CSARRDGWEQFF
j_call: TRBJ2-1
v_call: TRBV20-1

cdr3_aa: CASNLAGTGEQYF
j_call: TRBJ2-7
v_call: TRBV5-6

cdr3_aa: CSASGERAHSGNTIYF
j_call: TRBJ1-3
v_call: TRBV20-1

cdr3_aa: CASSPSRGEYQETQYF
j_call: TRBJ2-5
v_call: TRBV11-2

cdr3_aa: CASSGPPNYGYTF
j_call: TRBJ1-2
v_call: TRBV6-5

cdr3_aa: CASSPTGTAANTGELFF
j_call: TRBJ2-2
v_call: TRBV27

cdr3_aa: CASSRREGYRETQYF
j_call: TRBJ2-5
v_call: TRBV5-1

cdr3_aa: CASSYSGDYGYTF
j_call: TRBJ1-2
v_call: TRBV6-6

cdr3_aa: CASSQDTRGPGGANVLTF
j_call: TRBJ2-6
v_call: TRBV4-2

cdr3_aa: CASSLADRTQQFF
j_call: TRBJ2-1
v_call: TRBV7-3

cdr3_aa: CASSPLDGRKGYEQYF
j_call: TRBJ2-7
v_call: TRBV27

cdr3_aa: CASSRRGGRGNEQFF
j_call: TRBJ2-1
v_call: TRBV7-3

cdr3_aa: CASSLERGITDTQYF
j_call: TRBJ2-3
v_call: TRBV2

cdr3_aa: CAISESMPGIAPGTQYF
j_call: TRBJ2-5
v_call: TRBV10-3

cdr3_aa: CSARVGGSNQPQHF
j_call: TRBJ1-5
v_call: TRBV20-1

cdr3_aa: CASSFEGTSTDTQYF
j_call: TRBJ2-3
v_call: TRBV5-1

cdr3_aa: CSARSPLYNEQFF
j_call: TRBJ2-1
v_call: TRBV20-1

cdr3_aa: CASSSEDSGGQYF
j_call: TRBJ2-7
v_call: TRBV28

cdr3_aa: CASSQDPGTARTGELFF
j_call: TRBJ2-2
v_call: TRBV4-1

cdr3_aa: CSATSRDRFHEQYF
j_call: TRBJ2-7
v_call: TRBV20-1

cdr3_aa: CAWSGVHKNQPQHF
j_call: TRBJ1-5
v_call: TRBV30

cdr3_aa: CASSTGNTGELFF
j_call: TRBJ2-2
v_call: TRBV5-1

cdr3_aa: CASSPRPGQGYGYTF
j_call: TRBJ1-2
v_call: TRBV6-1

cdr3_aa: CASSFRAGGVGYTF
j_call: TRBJ1-2
v_call: TRBV12-3/TRBV12-4

cdr3_aa: CSARIPRQAGYTF
j_call: TRBJ1-2
v_call: TRBV20-1

cdr3_aa: CSAGQGGYGYTF
j_call: TRBJ1-2
v_call: TRBV20-1

cdr3_aa: CSARQGSTYNEQFF
j_call: TRBJ2-1
v_call: TRBV20-1

cdr3_aa: CASSSLLEPRLLNRNEQFF
j_call: TRBJ2-1
v_call: TRBV5-6

cdr3_aa: CASSYRLAGSGDTQYF
j_call: TRBJ2-3
v_call: TRBV13

cdr3_aa: CASSFTSGRGYEQYF
j_call: TRBJ2-7
v_call: TRBV5-1

cdr3_aa: CSAGIDGDYGYTF
j_call: TRBJ1-2
v_call: TRBV20-1

cdr3_aa: CAWSGQLAGVLF
j_call: TRBJ2-7
v_call: TRBV30

cdr3_aa: CATSTDRRGGRGETQYF
j_call: TRBJ2-5
v_call: TRBV15

cdr3_aa: CASSLTDGSYNEQFF
j_call: TRBJ2-1
v_call: TRBV7-9

cdr3_aa: CASKDSGAFYEQYF
j_call: TRBJ2-7
v_call: TRBV12-3/TRBV12-4

cdr3_aa: CASSLQATGFGELFF
j_call: TRBJ2-2
v_call: TRBV7-2

cdr3_aa: CATSRDFAGSNEQFF
j_call: TRBJ2-1
v_call: TRBV15

cdr3_aa: CAWSVYGGTEAFF
j_call: TRBJ1-1
v_call: TRBV30

cdr3_aa: CASSPGFGGFAEAFF
j_call: TRBJ1-1
v_call: TRBV5-1